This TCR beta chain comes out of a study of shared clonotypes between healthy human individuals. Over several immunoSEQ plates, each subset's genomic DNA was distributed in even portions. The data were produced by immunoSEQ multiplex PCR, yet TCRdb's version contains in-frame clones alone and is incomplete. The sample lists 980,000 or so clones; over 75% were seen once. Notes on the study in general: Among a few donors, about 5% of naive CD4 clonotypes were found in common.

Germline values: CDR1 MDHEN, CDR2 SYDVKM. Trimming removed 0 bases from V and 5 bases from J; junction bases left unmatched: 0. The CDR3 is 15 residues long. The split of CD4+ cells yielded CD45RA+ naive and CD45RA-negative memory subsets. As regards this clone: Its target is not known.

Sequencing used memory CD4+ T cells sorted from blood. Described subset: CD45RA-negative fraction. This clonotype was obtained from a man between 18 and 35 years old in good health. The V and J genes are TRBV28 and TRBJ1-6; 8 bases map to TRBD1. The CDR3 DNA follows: TGTGCCAGCAGTTTATGGGGACAGGATAATTCACCCCTCCACTTT. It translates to CASSLWGQDNSPLHF.